Following are 2 T cell receptor beta chains from one sample sequenced in a study of T cells in Graves' hyperthyroidism and ophthalmopathy. RNA transcripts were the template for amplifying TCR beta CDR3 regions. In the first-round RT-PCR of the TCR CDR3, the HTBI primer set was used. Each CDR3 protein is one row after TCRdb ran MiXCR on the multiplex PCR reads. The sample records a few hundred thousand distinct CDR3 sequences, around a fifth being singletons. The sequenced sample consisted of blood. The receptor set was obtained from a man aged 45-60 years with Graves' ophthalmopathy.

The chain links TRBV28 to TRBJ2-2, with 10 bases that match TRBD1. Germline V gene sequence: CDR1 MDHEN, CDR2 SYDVKM. J lost 7 bases, V lost 7 bases, and 9 bases had no gene match. This CDR3 contains 15 residues. The CDR3 reads CASTLRTGGSGELFF. The CDR3 DNA reads TGTGCCAGCACCCTCAGGACAGGGGGTAGCGGGGAGCTGTTTTTT. The variable domain in full, with the rest retrieved from reference TRBV28 and TRBJ2-2, is DVKVTQSSRYLVKRTGEKVFLECVQDMDHENMFWYRQDPGLGLRLIYFSYDVKMKEKGDIPEGYSVSREKKERFSLILESASTNQTSMYLCASTLRTGGSGELFFGEGSRLTVL.

This clonotype was seen ten or more times. CDR3 nucleotide sequence: TGCAGTGCTACAGATAGCGGGTACCAAGAGACCCAGTACTTC. Protein product: CSATDSGYQETQYF. This chain uses TRBV20-1 with TRBJ2-5; 7 nucleotides match TRBD2. V trimming: 4 bases; J trimming: 0 bases; junction bases outside the gene matches: 5. The CDR3 runs 14 residues. Germline CDR1 is DFQATT and CDR2 is SNEGSKA (reference sequence).